This TCR beta chain was identified during a study of blood T cell repertoires in COVID-19. Study context: There were acute and convalescent COVID-19 samples, and they came from the United States, Italy and Spain. The cDNA or gDNA used as material had been derived from T cells, B-cell-depleted T cells, or PBMCs.

This CDR3 has 18 residues. In its sample, this clone was seen once. Authors' methods: Amplification from reference gene primers served as the basis for estimated nucleated cell counts. Produced via immunoSEQ multiplex PCR; TCRdb's table is partial and in-frame only. V and J calls and clone size are copied from that table; D and trimming were computed from the DNA. The sample lists tens of thousands of clones; around 96% were seen once. This chain joins TRBV21-1 and TRBJ1-6; no check of the table's D call, TRBD1, against the DNA was made. TRBV21-1 is tagged as a pseudogene. Sequenced input: peripheral blood. This receptor was obtained from a human donor with active COVID-19. The donor label of this sample is uncertain. The CDR3 coding sequence is TGTGCCAGCAGCAAAGTGGGGGACAGTGCTGGGGGAGATACGACCCTCCACTTT. This sequence encodes CASSKVGDSAGGDTTLHF.